This note documents a single T cell receptor beta chain sequence. Time point defined: pretreatment peripheral blood. The CDR3 has 13 amino acids. Germline assignment: CDR1 SNHLY and CDR2 FYNNEI. V was trimmed by 8 bases and J by 0 bases, leaving 11 bases between them. This entry is derived from a study of PD-L1 blockade in urothelial cancer. In the study overall: Blood analysis occurred 3 weeks (second dose) and 6 weeks after treatment start. Blood yielded a median of approximately 130,000 T cells per sample.

Generated by immunoSEQ multiplex PCR, the TCRdb table keeps only in-frame clones and is missing some. In the table there are approximately 41,000 clones, around 85% of which are singletons. The chain has TRBV2 and TRBJ2-7; maybe TRBD1 (5 bases). The source is a man older than 75 with urothelial cancer. The source material was PBMCs, sampled around atezolizumab (anti-PD-L1) treatment. The CDR3 DNA sequence: TGTGCCAGCGGTCAGGGAAGCTCCTACGAGCAGTACTTC. Residues: CASGQGSSYEQYF.